A single sample gave rise to the 24 T cell receptor beta chains below, sequenced in a study of identical twins. TCRdb re-analysed the 5' RACE reads in MiXCR, keeping a single row per CDR3 protein. Of over 600,000 distinct CDR3 sequences in the sample, about 20% are singletons; the top ten hold approximately 4.3%. These data also formed part of another study, on T cells expressing NK-cell markers.

The sample comprised PBMCs. The receptors come from a woman under 30 in good health.

The V call is TRBV6-5, the J call TRBJ1-1, with 7 bases fitting TRBD1. V dropped 4 bases and J dropped 5; count of bases not matched to a gene: 7. CDR1 MNHEY and CDR2 SVGAGI come from the germline V gene. The CDR3 contains 14 residues. CDR3 DNA sequence: TGTGCCAGCAGTTTTGATCCAGGGGGAACTGAAGCTTTCTTT. This gives the protein CASSFDPGGTEAFF.

This chain joins TRBV12-3 or TRBV12-4 and TRBJ2-1; 7 bases map to TRBD2. V gave up 6 bases and J gave up 10 bases; unmatched junction bases: 12. The CDR3 has 14 residues. The CDR3 sequence: CASSPQAGGGEQFF. CDR3 DNA sequence: TGTGCCAGCAGCCCCCAAGCGGGCGGGGGAGAGCAGTTCTTC.

This clonotype appeared a few times. This sequence joins TRBV5-1 and TRBJ2-1; a weak D match, TRBD1 (6 bases). V lost 7 bases and J lost 8, with 19 bases in between. Germline CDR1 SGHRS, CDR2 YFSETQ. CDR3 length: 14 amino acids. CDR3 nucleotide sequence: TGCGCCAGCCAGGGGCGCGGCATCGGATATGAGCAGTTCTTC. It encodes CASQGRGIGYEQFF.

The V call is TRBV12-3 or TRBV12-4, the J call TRBJ1-1, with 7 positions matching TRBD1. After removal of 5 bases from V and 5 bases from J, the junction contained 5 bases not matched to a gene. This CDR3 spans 13 amino acids. The CDR3 DNA is TGTGCCAGCAGTCAACAGGGGCGGACTGAAGCTTTCTTT. Encoded protein: CASSQQGRTEAFF.

In its sample, this clonotype was seen many times. The chain recombines TRBV15 with TRBJ1-1; D is perhaps TRBD1 (6 bases). Germline assignment: CDR1 LNHNV and CDR2 YYDKDF (reference sequence). V shed 0 bases and J shed 7 bases, with 15 bases lying between them. The CDR3 length is 15 residues. The DNA of the CDR3 is TGTGCCACCAGCAGAGATGGGCCGGGGGCAAGTGAAGCTTTCTTT. Translation: CATSRDGPGASEAFF.

Many counts were recorded for this clonotype. The genes are TRBV12-3 or TRBV12-4 and TRBJ2-7; 8 bases are shared with TRBD1. Losses at the gene ends were 4 bases for V and 4 bases for J; bases not matched to a gene: 9. This CDR3 is built from 15 residues. The CDR3 nucleotides read TGTGCCAGCAGTTCAAATGGACAGGGACGATACGAGCAGTACTTC. Translated: CASSSNGQGRYEQYF.

This clonotype was detected a few times. The chain carries TRBV3-1 and TRBJ2-1, with 9 nucleotides matching TRBD2. The J segment lost 3 bases and the V segment lost 3 bases, leaving 6 bases of the junction unmatched. From germline, CDR1 is LGHDT and CDR2 YNNKEL (reference sequence). The CDR3 extends over 16 amino acids. Here the CDR3 reads CASSQGLALGYNEQFF. The DNA for the CDR3 is TGTGCCAGCAGCCAGGGACTAGCTCTAGGCTACAATGAGCAGTTCTTC.

V and J are TRBV2 and TRBJ2-1; 7 positions agree with TRBD2. The CDR3 consists of 16 residues. Germline trimming cut 4 bases from V and 8 bases from J; bases unmatched to any gene: 14. The germline V gene encodes CDR1 SNHLY and CDR2 FYNNEI. CDR3 nucleotide sequence: TGTGCCAGCAGTGGGGGCTCCGGCGGGAGCGGCGATGAGCAGTTCTTC. This gives the protein CASSGGSGGSGDEQFF.

This clonotype was picked up many times. This chain links TRBV7-2 with TRBJ2-7; unclear D gene. This CDR3 comprises 11 residues. Trimming removed 6 bases at V and 3 bases at J, with 6 bases between. Germline-derived CDR1 and CDR2 are SGHTA and FQGNSA. In nucleotides, the CDR3 is TGTGCCAGCAGTTTCTACTACGAGCAGTACTTC. It codes for CASSFYYEQYF.

This clonotype was picked up a small number of times. The V gene is TRBV12-3 or TRBV12-4, the J gene TRBJ1-1; D may be TRBD1 (5 bases). CDR3 length: 11 amino acids. V dropped 4 bases and J dropped 8 bases, with 8 bases sitting between them. CDR3 protein: CASSSRQEAFF. The DNA for the CDR3 is TGTGCCAGCAGTTCCCGACAGGAAGCTTTCTTT.

The rearrangement joins TRBV7-9 to TRBJ2-1; D might be TRBD2 (6 bases). Trimming removed 4 bases at V and 9 bases at J, with 10 bases between. The length of the CDR3 is 12 residues. Germline lookup yields CDR1 SEHNR and CDR2 FQNEAQ (reference sequence). The CDR3, as DNA: TGTGCCAGCAGCTGGGGGGAAGGTGAGCAGTTCTTC. This codes for CASSWGEGEQFF.

Here the CDR3 DNA reads TGTGCCAGCAGCGTAGGGGTAGCACCCTTGGCAGAGACCCAGTACTTC. This translates into CASSVGVAPLAETQYF. The J gene is TRBJ2-5, the V gene TRBV9; no firm D call. The V end lost 0 bases, the J end lost 4 bases, and 16 bases lay between the germline ends. Per germline, CDR1 SGDLS and CDR2 YYNGEE. The CDR3 loop spans 16 amino acids.

A few counts support this clonotype. The genes are TRBV7-2 and TRBJ2-7; D is unclear. The germline V and J ends were trimmed by 4 bases and 5 bases, with 21 bases remaining between them. Germline CDR1 SGHTA, CDR2 FQGNSA. This CDR3 contains 16 residues. This CDR3 is CASSSNPGPLSHEQYF. The CDR3 DNA reads TGTGCCAGCAGCTCAAACCCCGGGCCCCTGAGCCACGAGCAGTACTTC.

The chain links TRBV20-1 to TRBJ2-1; D is undetermined. CDR3 length: 15 residues. V shed 6 bases and J shed 4 bases, with 19 bases lying between them. CDR1 is DFQATT and CDR2 is SNEGSKA in the germline V gene (reference sequence). CDR3: CSATEVPSVYNEQFF. CDR3 DNA sequence: TGCAGTGCCACCGAGGTCCCCTCTGTTTACAATGAGCAGTTCTTC.

This clonotype has more than one count but fewer than ten. CDR3 region: CSATRRNEQYF. In DNA, the CDR3 is TGCAGTGCCACAAGGCGAAACGAGCAGTACTTC. The chain links TRBV20-1 to TRBJ2-7; D gene unclear. Germline loops: CDR1 DFQATT, CDR2 SNEGSKA (reference sequence). The CDR3 extends over 11 amino acids. V lost 6 bases, J lost 5 bases, and 11 bases lay in between.

This chain links TRBV2 with TRBJ2-3, with D possibly being TRBD2 (6 bases). This CDR3 spans 15 amino acids. The V end lost 4 bases, the J end lost 1 base, and 12 bases lay between the germline ends. Germline loops: CDR1 SNHLY, CDR2 FYNNEI. CDR3 DNA sequence: TGTGCCAGCAGTGGACTGCGGGGCCGCACAGATACGCAGTATTTT. This gives the protein CASSGLRGRTDTQYF.

This clonotype appeared a few times. The gene calls are TRBV9 and TRBJ2-1; D not resolved. The CDR3 loop spans 13 amino acids. Germline CDR1 reads SGDLS; CDR2 reads YYNGEE. V lost 0 bases and J lost 9, with 10 bases in between. CDR3 sequence: CASSVGWGSEQFF. For the CDR3, the DNA is TGTGCCAGCAGCGTAGGGTGGGGTTCTGAGCAGTTCTTC.

This clonotype occurred a few times. The chain employs TRBV9 and TRBJ2-1, with 8 nucleotides matching TRBD2. Germline trimming cut 0 bases from V and 1 base from J; bases unmatched to any gene: 6. The length of the CDR3 is 17 residues. In germline, CDR1 is SGDLS, CDR2 YYNGEE. The CDR3 DNA reads as TGTGCCAGCAGCGTAGGAGCGGGAGAAAGGTCCTACAATGAGCAGTTCTTC. The encoded protein is CASSVGAGERSYNEQFF.

The V call is TRBV29-1, the J call TRBJ2-5, with TRBD1 identical over 9 bases. The trim removed 6 bases at V and 4 bases at J, leaving 9 bases unmatched. CDR1 and CDR2 (germline): SQVTM, ANQGSEA. This CDR3 has 14 amino acids. CDR3 sequence reads: CSVGRTGVGETQYF. The CDR3 DNA follows: TGCAGCGTAGGACGGACAGGGGTTGGAGAGACCCAGTACTTC.

This clonotype appeared a few times. The genes are TRBV5-6 and TRBJ2-7; D is unclear. The CDR3 totals 13 residues. V lost 3 bases and J lost 2, with 9 bases in between. Germline lookup yields CDR1 SGHDT and CDR2 YYEEEE. The CDR3: CASSSTEAYEQYF. DNA of the CDR3: TGTGCCAGCAGCTCTACAGAAGCCTACGAGCAGTACTTC. Full variable domain (missing parts from reference TRBV5-6 and TRBJ2-7): DAGVTQSPTHLIKTRGQQVTLRCSPKSGHDTVSWYQQALGQGPQFIFQYYEEEERQRGNFPDRFSGHQFPNYSSELNVNALLLGDSALYLCASSSTEAYEQYFGPGTRLTVT.

In this sample, this clonotype turned up many times. This chain links TRBV7-9 with TRBJ2-7; D is possibly TRBD1 (5 bases). This CDR3 is 14 amino acids long. Germline V lookup: CDR1 SEHNR, CDR2 FQNEAQ (reference sequence). With 5 bases removed from V and 1 base from J, the gap between germline ends came to 12 bases. In DNA form, the CDR3 reads TGTGCCAGCAGCATCCTGGGGCCTTCCTACGAGCAGTACTTC. Encoded protein: CASSILGPSYEQYF.

The chain joins TRBV6-2 or TRBV6-3 to TRBJ1-2; D might be TRBD1 (5 bases). Germline CDR1 and CDR2: MNHEY and SVGEGT. V lost 11 bases, J lost 0 bases, and 19 bases lay in between. The CDR3 consists of 15 residues. The CDR3 loop reads CAAQVGPEANYGYTF. CDR3 nucleotides: TGTGCCGCACAGGTAGGGCCAGAGGCTAACTATGGCTACACCTTC.

Only a few counts were recorded for this clonotype. The rearrangement joins TRBV6-1 to TRBJ2-3; 10 bases are shared with TRBD2. Trimming cost V 2 bases and J 4 bases; bases outside gene matches: 6. The CDR3 contains 16 residues. CDR1 is MNHNS and CDR2 is SASEGT in the germline V gene. The CDR3 region has the DNA TGTGCCAGCAGTGAACGGAGTAGCGGGGGGTCAGATACGCAGTATTTT. Its translation: CASSERSSGGSDTQYF.

V is TRBV20-1 and J is TRBJ2-5; TRBD2 matches 15 bases. V trimming: 5 bases; J trimming: 7 bases; junction bases outside the gene matches: 8. Germline V gene data show CDR1 as DFQATT and CDR2 as SNEGSKA (reference sequence). The CDR3 covers 15 residues. The CDR3 spells CSAYPGLAGGGTQYF. CDR3 DNA sequence: TGCAGTGCTTATCCTGGACTAGCGGGAGGGGGGACCCAGTACTTC.